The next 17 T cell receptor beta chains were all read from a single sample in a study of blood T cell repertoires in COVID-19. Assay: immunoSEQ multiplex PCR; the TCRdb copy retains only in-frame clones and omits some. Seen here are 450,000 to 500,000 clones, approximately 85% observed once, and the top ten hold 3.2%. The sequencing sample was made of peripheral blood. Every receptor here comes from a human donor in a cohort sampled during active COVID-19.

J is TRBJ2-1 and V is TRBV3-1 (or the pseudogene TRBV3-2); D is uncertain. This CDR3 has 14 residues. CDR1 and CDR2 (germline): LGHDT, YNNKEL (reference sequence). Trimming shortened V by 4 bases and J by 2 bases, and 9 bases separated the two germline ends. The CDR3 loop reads CASSPLTTYNEQFF. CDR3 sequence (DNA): TGTGCCAGCAGCCCCCTAACGACCTACAATGAGCAGTTCTTC.

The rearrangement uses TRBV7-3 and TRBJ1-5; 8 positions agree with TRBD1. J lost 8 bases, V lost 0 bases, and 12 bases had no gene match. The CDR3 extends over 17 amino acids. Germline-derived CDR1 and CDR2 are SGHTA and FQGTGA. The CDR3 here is CASSLTLTGDLSKPQHF. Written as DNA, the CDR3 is TGTGCCAGCAGCTTAACCCTGACAGGGGACCTTTCTAAGCCCCAGCATTTT.

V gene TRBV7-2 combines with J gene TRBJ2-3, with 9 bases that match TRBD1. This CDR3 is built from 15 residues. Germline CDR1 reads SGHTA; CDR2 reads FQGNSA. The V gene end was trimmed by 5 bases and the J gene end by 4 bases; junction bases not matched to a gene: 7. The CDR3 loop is CASSLRDRVADTQYF. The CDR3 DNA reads TGTGCCAGCAGCCTCCGGGACAGGGTGGCAGATACGCAGTATTTT.

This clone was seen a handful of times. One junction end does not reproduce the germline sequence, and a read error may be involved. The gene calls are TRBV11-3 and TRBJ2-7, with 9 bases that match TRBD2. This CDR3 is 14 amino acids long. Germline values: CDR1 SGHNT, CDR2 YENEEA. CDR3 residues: CASGFSGSSYEQYF. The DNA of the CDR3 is TGTGCCAGCGGCTTTAGCGGGAGCTCCTACGAGCAGTACTTC. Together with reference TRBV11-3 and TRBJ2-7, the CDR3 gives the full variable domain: EAGVVQSPRYKIIEKKQPVAFWCNPISGHNTLYWYLQNLGQGPELLIRYENEEAVDDSQLPKDRFSAERLKGVDSTLKIQPAELGDSAVYLCASGFSGSSYEQYFGPGTRLTVT.

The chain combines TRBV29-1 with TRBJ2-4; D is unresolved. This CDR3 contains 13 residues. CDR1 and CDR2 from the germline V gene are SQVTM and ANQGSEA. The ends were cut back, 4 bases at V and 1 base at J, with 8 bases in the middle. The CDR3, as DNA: TGCAGCGTTGGAGGTGGGGCCAAAAACATTCAGTACTTC. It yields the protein CSVGGGAKNIQYF.

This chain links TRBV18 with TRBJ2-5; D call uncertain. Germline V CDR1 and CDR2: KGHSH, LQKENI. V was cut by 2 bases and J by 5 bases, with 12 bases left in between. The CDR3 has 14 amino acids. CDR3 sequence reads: CASSPDPGPETQYF. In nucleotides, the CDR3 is TGTGCCAGCTCACCAGATCCGGGTCCCGAGACCCAGTACTTC.

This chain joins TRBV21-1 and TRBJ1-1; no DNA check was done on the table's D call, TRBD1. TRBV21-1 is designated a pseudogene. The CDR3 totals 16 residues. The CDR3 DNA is TGTGCCAGCAGCAAAAGGTGGGGGCTGGAGAACACTGAAGCTTTCTTT. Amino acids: CASSKRWGLENTEAFF.

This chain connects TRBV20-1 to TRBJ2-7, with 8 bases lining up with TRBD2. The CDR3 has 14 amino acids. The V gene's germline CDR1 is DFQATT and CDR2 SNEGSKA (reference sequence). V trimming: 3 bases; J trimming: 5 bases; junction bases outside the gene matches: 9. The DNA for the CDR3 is TGCAGTGCTAGTGGTCGGGAGGGCCTCCACGAGCAGTACTTC. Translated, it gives CSASGREGLHEQYF.

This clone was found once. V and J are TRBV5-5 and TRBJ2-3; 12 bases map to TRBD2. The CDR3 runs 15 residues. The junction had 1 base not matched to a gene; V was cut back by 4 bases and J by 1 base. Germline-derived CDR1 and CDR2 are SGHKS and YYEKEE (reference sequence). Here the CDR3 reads CASSPSGRGTDTQYF. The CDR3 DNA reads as TGTGCCAGCAGCCCTAGCGGGAGGGGCACAGATACGCAGTATTTT.

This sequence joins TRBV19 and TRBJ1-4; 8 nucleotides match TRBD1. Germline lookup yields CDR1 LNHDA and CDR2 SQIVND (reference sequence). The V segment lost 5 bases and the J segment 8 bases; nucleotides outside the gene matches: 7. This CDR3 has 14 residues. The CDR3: CASSSTGVGEKLFF. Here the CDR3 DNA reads TGTGCCAGTAGTTCGACAGGGGTCGGGGAAAAACTGTTTTTT.

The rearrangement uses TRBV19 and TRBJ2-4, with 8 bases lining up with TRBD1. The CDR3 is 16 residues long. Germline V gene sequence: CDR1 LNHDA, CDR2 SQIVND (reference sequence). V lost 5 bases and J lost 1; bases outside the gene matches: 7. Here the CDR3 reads CASSPDRERAKNIQYF. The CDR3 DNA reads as TGTGCCAGTAGTCCGGACAGGGAGAGGGCCAAAAACATTCAGTACTTC.

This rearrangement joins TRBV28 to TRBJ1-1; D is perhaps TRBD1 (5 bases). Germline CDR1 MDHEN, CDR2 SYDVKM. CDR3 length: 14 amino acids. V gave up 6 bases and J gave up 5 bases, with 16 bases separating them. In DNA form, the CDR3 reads TGTGCCAGCAGCCAAGGAGGGGCGGGTACTGAAGCTTTCTTT. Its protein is CASSQGGAGTEAFF.

The DNA for the CDR3 is TGTGCCAGCAGTTTAGCGAGGGACTACGTGGACCCCCCTAGAAGGGTCCGTAATGAGCAGTTCTTC. Translated, it gives CASSLARDYVDPPRRVRNEQFF. J is TRBJ2-1 and V is TRBV27; TRBD2 matches at 7 bases. Per germline, CDR1 MNHEY and CDR2 SMNVEV (reference sequence). Trimming at V came to 2 bases and at J to 7 bases, leaving 29 bases not matched to a gene. The CDR3 has 22 amino acids.

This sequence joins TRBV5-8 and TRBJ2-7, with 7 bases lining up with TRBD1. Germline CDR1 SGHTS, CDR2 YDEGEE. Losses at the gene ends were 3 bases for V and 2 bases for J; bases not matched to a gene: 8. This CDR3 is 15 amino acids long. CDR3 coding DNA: TGTGCCAGCAGCTCCGGACAGGCAGAGCCCTACGAGCAGTACTTC. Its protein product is CASSSGQAEPYEQYF.

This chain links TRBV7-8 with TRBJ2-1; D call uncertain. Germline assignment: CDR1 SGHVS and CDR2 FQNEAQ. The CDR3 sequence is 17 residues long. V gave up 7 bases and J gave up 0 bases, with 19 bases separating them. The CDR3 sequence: CASIPLPGSSSYNEQFF. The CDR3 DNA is TGTGCCAGCATCCCCCTCCCTGGCTCTTCCTCCTACAATGAGCAGTTCTTC.

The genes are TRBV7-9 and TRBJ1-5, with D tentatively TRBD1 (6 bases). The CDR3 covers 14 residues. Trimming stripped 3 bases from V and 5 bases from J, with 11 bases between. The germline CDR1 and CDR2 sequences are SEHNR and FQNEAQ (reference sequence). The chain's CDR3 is CASSFTGSHQPQHF. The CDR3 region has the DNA TGTGCCAGCAGCTTTACAGGGTCCCATCAGCCCCAGCATTTT.

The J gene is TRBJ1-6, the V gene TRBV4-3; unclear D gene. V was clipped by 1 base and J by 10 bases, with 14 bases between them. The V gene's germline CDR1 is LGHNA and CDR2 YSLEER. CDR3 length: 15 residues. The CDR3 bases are TGCGCCAGCAGCCAAGCCCGGGAGTTCCCATCACCCCTCCACTTT. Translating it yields CASSQAREFPSPLHF.